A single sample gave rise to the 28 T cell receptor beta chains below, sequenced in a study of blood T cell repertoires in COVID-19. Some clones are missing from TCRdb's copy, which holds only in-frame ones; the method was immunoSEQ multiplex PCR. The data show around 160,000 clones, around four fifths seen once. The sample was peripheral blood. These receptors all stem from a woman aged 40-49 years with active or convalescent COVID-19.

The CDR3 sequence: CASSFQDRGDIQYF. DNA of the CDR3: TGTGCCAGCAGCTTTCAGGACAGGGGGGACATTCAGTACTTC. The J gene is TRBJ2-4, the V gene TRBV5-4, with 10 nucleotides matching TRBD1. Germline V gives CDR1 SGHNT, CDR2 YYREEE (reference sequence). CDR3 length: 14 amino acids. The V gene end was trimmed by 2 bases and the J gene end by 8 bases; junction bases not matched to a gene: 4.

The CDR3 reads CASIANRIYGYTF. The CDR3 bases are TGTGCCAGCATCGCCAACAGAATCTATGGCTACACCTTC. This chain uses TRBV7-2 with TRBJ1-2; D remains unclear. This CDR3 comprises 13 residues. CDR1 SGHTA and CDR2 FQGNSA come from the germline V gene. V was shortened by 7 bases and J by 4 bases, with 13 bases between the two germline ends.

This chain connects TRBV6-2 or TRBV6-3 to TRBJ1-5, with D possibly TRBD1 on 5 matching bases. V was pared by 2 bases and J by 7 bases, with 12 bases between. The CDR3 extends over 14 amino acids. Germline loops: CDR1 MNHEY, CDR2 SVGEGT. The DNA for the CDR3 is TGTGCCAGCAGTTACAGGCAGGGTAGGCAGCCCCAGCATTTT. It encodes CASSYRQGRQPQHF.

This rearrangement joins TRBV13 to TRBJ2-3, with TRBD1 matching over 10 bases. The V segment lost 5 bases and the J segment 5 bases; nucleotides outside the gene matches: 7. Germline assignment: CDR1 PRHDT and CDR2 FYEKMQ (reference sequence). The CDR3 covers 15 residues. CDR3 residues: CASSPTGGGRDTQYF. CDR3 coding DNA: TGTGCCAGCAGCCCGACAGGGGGCGGGCGAGATACGCAGTATTTT.

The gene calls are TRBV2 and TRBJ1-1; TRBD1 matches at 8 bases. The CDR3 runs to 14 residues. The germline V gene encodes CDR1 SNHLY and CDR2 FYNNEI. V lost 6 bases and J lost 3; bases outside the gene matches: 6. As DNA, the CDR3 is TGTGCCAGCAGGATAACAGGGGGGTACACTGAAGCTTTCTTT. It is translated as CASRITGGYTEAFF.

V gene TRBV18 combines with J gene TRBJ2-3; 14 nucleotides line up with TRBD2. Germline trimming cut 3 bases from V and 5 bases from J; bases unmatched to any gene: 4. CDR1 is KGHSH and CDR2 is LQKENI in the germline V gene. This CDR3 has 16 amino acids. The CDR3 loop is CASSPGTSGGGDTQYF. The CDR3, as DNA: TGTGCCAGCTCACCTGGGACTAGCGGGGGTGGAGATACGCAGTATTTT.

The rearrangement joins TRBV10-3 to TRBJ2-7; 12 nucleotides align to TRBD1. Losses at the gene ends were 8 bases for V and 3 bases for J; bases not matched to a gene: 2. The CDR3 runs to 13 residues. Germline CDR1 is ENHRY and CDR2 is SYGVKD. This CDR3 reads CAIGTGGRYEQYF. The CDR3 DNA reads TGTGCCATCGGGACAGGGGGCCGCTACGAGCAGTACTTC.

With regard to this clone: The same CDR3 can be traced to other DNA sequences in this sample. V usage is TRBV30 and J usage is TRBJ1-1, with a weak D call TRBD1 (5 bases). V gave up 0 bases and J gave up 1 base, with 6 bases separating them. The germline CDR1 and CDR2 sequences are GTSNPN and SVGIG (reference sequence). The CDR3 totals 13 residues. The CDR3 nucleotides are TGTGCCTGGAGTGTCGGGGGGAACACTGAAGCTTTCTTT. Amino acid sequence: CAWSVGGNTEAFF.

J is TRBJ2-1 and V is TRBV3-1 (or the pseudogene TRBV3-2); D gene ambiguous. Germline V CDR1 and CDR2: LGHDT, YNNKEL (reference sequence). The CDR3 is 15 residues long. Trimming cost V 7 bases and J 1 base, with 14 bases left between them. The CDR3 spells CASTQHTDSYNEQFF. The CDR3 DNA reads TGTGCCAGCACCCAGCACACCGATTCCTACAATGAGCAGTTCTTC.

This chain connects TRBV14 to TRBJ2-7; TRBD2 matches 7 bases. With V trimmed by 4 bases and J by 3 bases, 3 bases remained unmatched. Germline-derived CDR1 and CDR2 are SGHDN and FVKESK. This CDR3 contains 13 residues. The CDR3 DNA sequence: TGTGCCAGCAGCCTGCGGGGGAGCTACGAGCAGTACTTC. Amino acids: CASSLRGSYEQYF.

CDR3 sequence: CASSLPLGTSGRALGYF. In DNA, the CDR3 is TGTGCCAGCAGTTTACCCCTTGGGACTAGCGGGAGGGCCTTGGGGTATTTT. V and J are TRBV28 and TRBJ2-3, with TRBD2 identical over 16 bases. This CDR3 spans 17 amino acids. V shed 2 bases, J shed 14 bases, and the junction held 13 bases outside the gene matches. Germline assignment: CDR1 MDHEN and CDR2 SYDVKM.

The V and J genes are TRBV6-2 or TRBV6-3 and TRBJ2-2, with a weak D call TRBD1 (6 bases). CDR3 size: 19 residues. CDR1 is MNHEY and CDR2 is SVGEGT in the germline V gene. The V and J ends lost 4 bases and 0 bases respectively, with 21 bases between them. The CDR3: CASSSSRGALLANTGELFF. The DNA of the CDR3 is TGTGCCAGCAGTTCCTCCAGGGGCGCACTCCTTGCGAACACCGGGGAGCTGTTTTTT.

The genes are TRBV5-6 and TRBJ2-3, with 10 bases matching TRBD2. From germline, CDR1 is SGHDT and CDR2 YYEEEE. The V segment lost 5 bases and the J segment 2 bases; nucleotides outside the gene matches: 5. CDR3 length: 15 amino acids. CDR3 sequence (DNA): TGTGCCAGCAGTAAGGGACTAGCGAACACAGATACGCAGTATTTT. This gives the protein CASSKGLANTDTQYF.

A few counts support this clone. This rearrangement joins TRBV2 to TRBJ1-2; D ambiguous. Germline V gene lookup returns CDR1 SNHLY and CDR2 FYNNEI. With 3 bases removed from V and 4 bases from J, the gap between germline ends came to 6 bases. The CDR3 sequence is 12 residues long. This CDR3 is CASSDSLYGYTF. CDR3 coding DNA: TGTGCCAGCAGTGATTCCCTCTATGGCTACACCTTC.

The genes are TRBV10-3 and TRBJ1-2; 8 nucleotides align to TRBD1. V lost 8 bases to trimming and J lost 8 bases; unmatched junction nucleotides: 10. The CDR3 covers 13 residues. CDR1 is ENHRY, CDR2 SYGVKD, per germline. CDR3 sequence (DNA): TGTGCCATCGGGGGCGGGACAGGCGGAGGCTACACCTTC. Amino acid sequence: CAIGGGTGGGYTF.

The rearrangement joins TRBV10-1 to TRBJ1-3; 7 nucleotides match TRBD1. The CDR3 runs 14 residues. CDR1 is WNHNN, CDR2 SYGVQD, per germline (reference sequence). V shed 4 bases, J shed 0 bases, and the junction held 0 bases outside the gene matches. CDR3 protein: CASSAGGSGNTIYF. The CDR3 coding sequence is TGCGCCAGCAGTGCAGGGGGCTCTGGAAACACCATATATTTT.

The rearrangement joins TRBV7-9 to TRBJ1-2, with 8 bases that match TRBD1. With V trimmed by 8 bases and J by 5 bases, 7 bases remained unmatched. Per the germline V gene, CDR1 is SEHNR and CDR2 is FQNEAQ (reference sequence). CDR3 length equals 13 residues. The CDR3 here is CASGSGGRYGYTF. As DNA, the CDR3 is TGTGCCAGCGGGTCAGGGGGCAGATATGGCTACACCTTC. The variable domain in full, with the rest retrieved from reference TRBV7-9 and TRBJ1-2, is DTGVSQNPRHKITKRGQNVTFRCDPISEHNRLYWYRQTLGQGPEFLTYFQNEAQLEKSRLLSDRFSAERPKGSFSTLEIQRTEQGDSAMYLCASGSGGRYGYTFGSGTRLTVV.

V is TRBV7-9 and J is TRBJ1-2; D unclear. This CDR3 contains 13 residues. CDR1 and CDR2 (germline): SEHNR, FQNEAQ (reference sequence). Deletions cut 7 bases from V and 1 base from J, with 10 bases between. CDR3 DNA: TGTGCCAGCAACTCCCGGGATAACTATGGCTACACCTTC. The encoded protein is CASNSRDNYGYTF.

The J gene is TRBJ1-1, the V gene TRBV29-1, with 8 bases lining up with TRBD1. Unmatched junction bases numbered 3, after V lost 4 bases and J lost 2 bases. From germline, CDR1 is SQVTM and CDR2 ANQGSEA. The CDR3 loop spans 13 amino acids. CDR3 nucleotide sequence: TGCAGCGTTGGGGACAGGCGAAACACTGAAGCTTTCTTT. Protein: CSVGDRRNTEAFF.

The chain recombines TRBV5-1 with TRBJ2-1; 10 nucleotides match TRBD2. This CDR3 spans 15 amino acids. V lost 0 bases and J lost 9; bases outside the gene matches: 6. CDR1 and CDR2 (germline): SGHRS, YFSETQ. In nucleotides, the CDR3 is TGCGCCAGCAGCTTGGAGGGACTAGCGTTTAGTGAGCAGTTCTTC. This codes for CASSLEGLAFSEQFF.

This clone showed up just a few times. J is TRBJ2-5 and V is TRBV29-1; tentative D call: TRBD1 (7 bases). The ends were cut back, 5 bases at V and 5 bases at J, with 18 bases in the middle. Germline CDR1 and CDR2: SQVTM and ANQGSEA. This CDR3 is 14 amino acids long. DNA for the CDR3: TGCAGCGTTTTATATAGGGCAGGGGGGGAGACCCAGTACTTC. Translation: CSVLYRAGGETQYF.

CDR3 protein: CASSWDPGANTGELFF. CDR3 bases: TGTGCCAGCAGCTGGGACCCGGGAGCGAACACCGGGGAGCTGTTTTTT. This chain links TRBV5-4 with TRBJ2-2; TRBD2 is a possible D gene (6 bases). There are 16 residues in the CDR3. Trimming shortened V by 3 bases and J by 0 bases, and 12 bases separated the two germline ends. Per germline, CDR1 SGHNT and CDR2 YYREEE (reference sequence).

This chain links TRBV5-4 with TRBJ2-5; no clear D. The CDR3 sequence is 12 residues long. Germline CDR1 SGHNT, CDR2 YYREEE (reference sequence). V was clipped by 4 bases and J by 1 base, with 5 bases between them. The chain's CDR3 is CASSLPQETQYF. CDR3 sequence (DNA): TGTGCCAGCAGCCTACCCCAAGAGACCCAGTACTTC.

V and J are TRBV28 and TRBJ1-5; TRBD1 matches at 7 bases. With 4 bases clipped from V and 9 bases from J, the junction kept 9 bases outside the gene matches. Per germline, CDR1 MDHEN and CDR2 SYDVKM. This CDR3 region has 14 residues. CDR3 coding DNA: TGTGCCAGCAGTTCAGGGGGGCTGAAGGGGCCCCAGCATTTT. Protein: CASSSGGLKGPQHF.

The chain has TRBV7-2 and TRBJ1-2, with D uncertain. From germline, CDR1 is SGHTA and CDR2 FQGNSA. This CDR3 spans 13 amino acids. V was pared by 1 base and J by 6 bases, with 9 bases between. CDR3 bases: TGTGCCAGCAGCTTAGTATCCAGGAATGGCTACACCTTC. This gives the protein CASSLVSRNGYTF.

In DNA, the CDR3 is TGTGCCAGCAGTGGGACAGGGATTGTTGGAAAACTGTTTTTT. It is translated as CASSGTGIVGKLFF. This rearrangement joins TRBV2 to TRBJ1-4, with 8 bases that match TRBD1. J lost 10 bases, V lost 4 bases, and 8 bases had no gene match. The CDR3 loop spans 14 amino acids. Germline V gene lookup returns CDR1 SNHLY and CDR2 FYNNEI.

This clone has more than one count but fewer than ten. CDR3 DNA: TGTGCCAGCAGGGCACCGGGACAGGGTACGGGCTACACCTTC. Translating it yields CASRAPGQGTGYTF. The chain recombines TRBV28 with TRBJ1-2; 9 bases fit TRBD1. Germline CDR1 MDHEN, CDR2 SYDVKM. The CDR3 covers 14 residues. V trimming: 6 bases; J trimming: 8 bases; junction bases outside the gene matches: 10.

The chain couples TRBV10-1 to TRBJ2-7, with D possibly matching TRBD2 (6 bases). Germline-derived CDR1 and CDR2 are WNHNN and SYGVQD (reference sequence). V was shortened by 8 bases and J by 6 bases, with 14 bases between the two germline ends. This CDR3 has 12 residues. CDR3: CASQMGGGEQYF. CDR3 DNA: TGCGCCAGCCAAATGGGGGGAGGCGAGCAGTACTTC.